The 21 T cell receptor beta chains below come from one sample, sequenced in a study of T-cell memory formation after mild COVID-19. TCRdb itself ran the 5' RACE reads through MiXCR, one entry per CDR3 protein. The data contain about 210,000 distinct CDR3 sequences, roughly a tenth of them seen just once; the ten biggest clones take up approximately 2.8%. Sequencing used PBMCs or a T cell subset sorted from them (not recorded which). The receptors come from a man aged 18 to 30 who had mild COVID-19 (a few samples of this study predate the infection). Cell type and time point are not known.

The rearrangement uses TRBV25-1 and TRBJ2-7; no definite D call. V was pared by 4 bases and J by 3 bases, with 16 bases between. This CDR3 comprises 15 residues. Germline CDR1 reads MGHDK; CDR2 reads SYGVNS. The CDR3 reads CASSVSARGNYEQYV. The CDR3 coding sequence is TGTGCCAGCAGTGTCTCGGCCAGAGGTAACTACGAGCAGTACGTC.

The J gene is TRBJ2-3, the V gene TRBV4-3; D may be TRBD1 (6 bases). Germline loops: CDR1 LGHNA, CDR2 YSLEER. The CDR3 totals 17 residues. The V end lost 0 bases, the J end lost 2 bases, and 15 bases lay between the germline ends. CDR3 sequence (DNA): TGCGCCAGCAGCCAAGATTATTTGGCAGGGGACACAGATACGCAGTATTTT. It specifies CASSQDYLAGDTDTQYF.

This clonotype appeared a few times. The chain joins TRBV9 to TRBJ2-2; possibly TRBD2 for D (5 bases). Trimming cost V 2 bases and J 5 bases, with 13 bases left between them. This CDR3 has 15 residues. Germline V gene lookup returns CDR1 SGDLS and CDR2 YYNGEE. DNA for the CDR3: TGTGCCAGCAGCGTCGAACTGACGGGGACCGGGGAGCTGTTTTTT. This codes for CASSVELTGTGELFF.

This chain uses TRBV5-1 with TRBJ2-3; the D gene is possibly TRBD1 (6 bases). Germline assignment: CDR1 SGHRS and CDR2 YFSETQ. The V end lost 4 bases, the J end lost 6 bases, and 15 bases lay between the germline ends. The CDR3 length is 14 residues. The CDR3 nucleotides read TGCGCCAGCAGCACAGGGACCCCCCCCGATACGCAGTATTTT. Translation: CASSTGTPPDTQYF.

V usage is TRBV7-6 and J usage is TRBJ2-3, with D unresolved. Deletions cut 2 bases from V and 2 bases from J, with 14 bases between. The germline V gene encodes CDR1 SGHVS and CDR2 FNYEAQ. The CDR3 runs to 16 residues. CDR3 sequence: CASSLYPSTSTDTQYF. The CDR3 DNA sequence: TGTGCCAGCAGCTTATATCCCTCGACATCCACAGATACGCAGTATTTT.

This clonotype has only a few counts. The chain links TRBV5-1 to TRBJ2-7; no clear D gene. CDR1 is SGHRS, CDR2 YFSETQ, per germline. Deletions cut 5 bases from V and 7 bases from J, with 10 bases between. The CDR3 totals 11 residues. CDR3 sequence: CASSFPGEQYF. As DNA, the CDR3 is TGCGCCAGCAGTTTCCCTGGGGAGCAGTACTTC.

There are a few counts of this clonotype. This sequence joins TRBV5-1 and TRBJ1-1, with TRBD1 identical over 8 bases. The germline gives CDR1 SGHRS, CDR2 YFSETQ. With V trimmed by 3 bases and J by 3 bases, 4 bases remained unmatched. The CDR3 consists of 14 residues. CDR3 nucleotides: TGCGCCAGCAGCTGGGGACAGGCGGACACTGAAGCTTTCTTT. Translated: CASSWGQADTEAFF.

This clonotype occurred a few times. The chain links TRBV5-1 to TRBJ1-1; no clear D gene. CDR1 SGHRS and CDR2 YFSETQ come from the germline V gene. V lost 2 bases to trimming and J lost 5 bases, with 13 bases between them. This CDR3 is 14 amino acids long. This CDR3 reads CASSLNGDWTEAFF. The CDR3, as DNA: TGCGCCAGCAGCTTAAACGGGGATTGGACTGAAGCTTTCTTT.

V usage is TRBV28 and J usage is TRBJ1-3; unclear D gene. The V and J ends lost 3 bases and 10 bases respectively, with 10 bases between them. The CDR3 runs to 12 residues. Germline loops: CDR1 MDHEN, CDR2 SYDVKM. As DNA, the CDR3 is TGTGCCAGCAGTTTTGGGTCCGGTACCATATATTTT. This sequence encodes CASSFGSGTIYF.

This clonotype was seen more than once but under ten times. V and J are TRBV7-2 and TRBJ2-3; perhaps TRBD2 as D (5 bases). The CDR3 sequence is 15 residues long. Trimming left V 6 bases short and J 0 bases short, with 13 bases between. In germline, CDR1 is SGHTA, CDR2 FQGNSA. In DNA form, the CDR3 reads TGTGCCAGCAGACCGGGGATATCTAGCACAGATACGCAGTATTTT. Its translation is CASRPGISSTDTQYF.

This chain joins TRBV18 and TRBJ1-1; D possibly corresponds to TRBD1 (5 bases). The CDR3 extends over 14 amino acids. Germline CDR1 is KGHSH and CDR2 is LQKENI. The V gene lost 4 bases and the J gene lost 3 bases, with 12 bases spanning the gap. The CDR3 DNA is TGTGCCAGCTCACTCCGGGGGGGGGACACTGAAGCTTTCTTT. Encoded protein: CASSLRGGDTEAFF.

The rearrangement joins TRBV4-3 to TRBJ2-2, with unresolved D. V shed 0 bases and J shed 3 bases, with 2 bases lying between them. The CDR3 runs 13 residues. Per the germline V gene, CDR1 is LGHNA and CDR2 is YSLEER. The CDR3 loop reads CASSQEDTGELFF. CDR3 coding DNA: TGCGCCAGCAGCCAAGAGGACACCGGGGAGCTGTTTTTT.

This clonotype has just a few counts. The chain is built from TRBV12-3 or TRBV12-4 and TRBJ1-1; D remains ambiguous. CDR3 size: 12 residues. V lost 6 bases and J lost 4, with 9 bases in between. The CDR3 loop reads CASSPTLTEAFF. CDR3 DNA: TGTGCCAGCAGCCCTACCCTCACTGAAGCTTTCTTT.

This clonotype appeared a few times. The CDR3 loop reads CASSLYSPRDLTVSGANVLTF. CDR3 bases: TGTGCCAGCAGCTTATATTCGCCTCGGGACCTAACCGTCTCTGGGGCCAACGTCCTGACTTTC. The rearrangement uses TRBV7-6 and TRBJ2-6; D assignment may be TRBD1 or TRBD2 (5 bases each). The CDR3 is 21 amino acids. From germline, CDR1 is SGHVS and CDR2 FNYEAQ. The V and J ends lost 2 bases and 0 bases respectively, with 23 bases between them.

This clonotype showed up just a few times. The V and J genes are TRBV12-3 or TRBV12-4 and TRBJ1-3; D is unresolved. The CDR3 sequence is 14 residues long. V lost 2 bases and J lost 2, with 7 bases in between. In DNA form, the CDR3 reads TGTGCCAGCAGTTTAAGGAGACCTGGAAACACCATATATTTT. This gives the protein CASSLRRPGNTIYF.

This clonotype has more than one count but fewer than ten. The rearrangement uses TRBV7-3 and TRBJ2-1; 8 bases are shared with TRBD2. The CDR3 extends over 15 amino acids. Trimming at V came to 5 bases and at J to 4 bases, leaving 7 bases not matched to a gene. Germline loops: CDR1 SGHTA, CDR2 FQGTGA. CDR3 nucleotides: TGTGCCAGCAGCCTTAGCGGGACTTTTTACAATGAGCAGTTCTTC. Translated, it gives CASSLSGTFYNEQFF.

This clonotype has more than one count but fewer than ten. V is TRBV3-1 and J is TRBJ2-7; D is uncertain. V was trimmed by 3 bases and J by 3 bases, leaving 6 bases between them. The CDR3 runs 12 residues. Looked up from germline, CDR1 is LGHDT and CDR2 is YNNKEL (reference sequence). Here the CDR3 reads CASSHLRYEQYF. The CDR3 DNA is TGTGCCAGCAGCCATCTCCGCTACGAGCAGTACTTC.

This chain joins TRBV20-1 and TRBJ1-2, with TRBD1 as a possible D gene (6 bases). The germline gives CDR1 DFQATT, CDR2 SNEGSKA (reference sequence). Trimming pared 7 bases from V and 8 bases from J, leaving 17 bases between. The CDR3 is made up of 12 amino acids. Here the CDR3 DNA reads TGCAGTGTTCCACAGGGAGATCGCGGCTACACCTTC. Translated, it gives CSVPQGDRGYTF.

The chain combines TRBV2 with TRBJ2-5; D is possibly TRBD2 (6 bases). The germline V gene encodes CDR1 SNHLY and CDR2 FYNNEI. The CDR3 extends over 15 amino acids. V lost 2 bases, J lost 2 bases, and 12 bases lay in between. CDR3 protein: CASSEILRGQETQYF. CDR3 nucleotide sequence: TGTGCCAGCAGTGAAATTCTTCGGGGGCAAGAGACCCAGTACTTC.

This clonotype was recorded a few times. V and J are TRBV20-1 and TRBJ1-1; D is uncertain. The V gene's germline CDR1 is DFQATT and CDR2 SNEGSKA (reference sequence). This CDR3 has 14 amino acids. V lost 0 bases and J 3 bases, leaving 11 bases between the germline ends. The CDR3: CSAREAAAYTEAFF. The DNA of the CDR3 is TGCAGTGCTAGAGAGGCGGCAGCGTACACTGAAGCTTTCTTT.

The chain combines TRBV18 with TRBJ2-5; 11 bases agree with TRBD2. The germline V gene encodes CDR1 KGHSH and CDR2 LQKENI. CDR3 length equals 14 residues. The junction had 2 bases not matched to a gene; V was cut back by 1 base and J by 7 bases. The CDR3 region is CASSPRGLAATQYF. For the CDR3, the DNA is TGTGCCAGCTCACCACGGGGACTAGCGGCGACCCAGTACTTC. Drawing the rest from reference TRBV18 and TRBJ2-5, the complete variable domain is NAGVMQNPRHLVRRRGQEARLRCSPMKGHSHVYWYRQLPEEGLKFMVYLQKENIIDESGMPKERFSAEFPKEGPSILRIQQVVRGDSAAYFCASSPRGLAATQYFGPGTRLLVL.